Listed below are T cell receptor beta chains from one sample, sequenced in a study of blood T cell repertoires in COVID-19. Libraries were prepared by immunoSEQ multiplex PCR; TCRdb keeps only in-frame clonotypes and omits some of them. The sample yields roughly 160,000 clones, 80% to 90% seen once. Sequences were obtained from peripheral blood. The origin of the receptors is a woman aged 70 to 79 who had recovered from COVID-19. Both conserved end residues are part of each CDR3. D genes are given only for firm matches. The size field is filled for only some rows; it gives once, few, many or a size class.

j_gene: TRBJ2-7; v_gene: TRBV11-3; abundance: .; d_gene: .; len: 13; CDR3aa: CASSLGADYEQYF; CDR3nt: TGTGCCAGCAGCTTAGGGGCAGACTACGAGCAGTACTTC
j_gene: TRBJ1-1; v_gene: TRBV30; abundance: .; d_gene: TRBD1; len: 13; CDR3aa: CAWSLGTGGEAFF; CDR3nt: TGTGCCTGGAGTCTGGGAACAGGGGGAGAAGCTTTCTTT
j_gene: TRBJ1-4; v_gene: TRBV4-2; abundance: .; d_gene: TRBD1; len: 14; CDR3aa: CASSHDRGGEKLFF; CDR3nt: TGTGCCAGCAGCCACGACAGGGGGGGGGAAAAACTGTTTTTT
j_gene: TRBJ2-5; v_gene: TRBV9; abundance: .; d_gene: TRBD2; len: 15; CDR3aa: CASAELSGRSETQYF; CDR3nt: TGTGCCAGCGCTGAGTTGAGCGGGAGGTCAGAGACCCAGTACTTC
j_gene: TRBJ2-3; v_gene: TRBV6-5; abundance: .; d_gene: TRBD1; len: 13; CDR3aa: CASAGQGTDTQYF; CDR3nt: TGTGCCAGCGCGGGACAGGGCACAGATACGCAGTATTTT
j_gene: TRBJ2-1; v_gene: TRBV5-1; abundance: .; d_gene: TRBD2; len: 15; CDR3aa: CASRAGGSGVRVQFF; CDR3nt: TGCGCCAGCAGGGCGGGCGGGAGTGGGGTAAGGGTGCAGTTCTTC
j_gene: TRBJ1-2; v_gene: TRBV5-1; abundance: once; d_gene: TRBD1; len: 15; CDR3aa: CASSLADRGHYGYTF; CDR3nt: TGCGCCAGCAGCTTGGCCGACAGGGGGCACTATGGCTACACCTTC
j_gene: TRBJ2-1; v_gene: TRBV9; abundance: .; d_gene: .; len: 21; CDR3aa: CASSVGDGVAVPVGDHNEQFF; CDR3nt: TGTGCCAGCAGCGTAGGGGACGGCGTAGCGGTCCCGGTGGGGGACCACAATGAGCAGTTCTTC
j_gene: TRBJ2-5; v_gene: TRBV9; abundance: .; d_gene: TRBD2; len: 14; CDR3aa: CASSVGLAEETQYF; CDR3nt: TGTGCCAGCAGCGTCGGACTAGCGGAAGAGACCCAGTACTTC
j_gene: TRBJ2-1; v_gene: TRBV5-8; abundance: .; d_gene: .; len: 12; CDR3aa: CASSLQGIDEFF; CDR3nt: TGTGCCAGCAGCTTGCAGGGAATTGATGAGTTCTTC
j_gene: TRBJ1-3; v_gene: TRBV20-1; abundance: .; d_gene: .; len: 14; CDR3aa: CSASGGVSGSTIYF; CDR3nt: TGCAGTGCTAGTGGGGGGGTGTCAGGGAGCACCATATATTTT
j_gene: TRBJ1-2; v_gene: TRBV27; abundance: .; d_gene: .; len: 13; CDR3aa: CASSFGVAYGYTF; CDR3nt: TGTGCCAGCAGTTTCGGGGTAGCCTATGGCTACACCTTC
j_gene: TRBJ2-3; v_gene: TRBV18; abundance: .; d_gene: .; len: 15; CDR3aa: CASSPPSVGTDTQYF; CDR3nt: TGTGCCAGCTCACCGCCTAGTGTGGGCACAGATACGCAGTATTTT
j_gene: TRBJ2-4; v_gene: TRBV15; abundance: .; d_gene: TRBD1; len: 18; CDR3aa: CATSRVAGTGLAKNIQYF; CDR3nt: TGTGCCACCAGCAGAGTGGCCGGGACAGGCCTAGCCAAAAACATTCAGTACTTC
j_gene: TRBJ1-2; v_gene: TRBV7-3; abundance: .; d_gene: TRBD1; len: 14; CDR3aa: CASSLGTGRDGYTF; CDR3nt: TGTGCCAGCAGCTTGGGGACAGGGAGGGATGGCTACACCTTC
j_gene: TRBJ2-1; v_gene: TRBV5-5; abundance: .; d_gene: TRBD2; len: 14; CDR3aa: CASTPPLAGVEQFF; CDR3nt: TGTGCCAGCACCCCGCCCCTAGCGGGGGTTGAGCAGTTCTTC
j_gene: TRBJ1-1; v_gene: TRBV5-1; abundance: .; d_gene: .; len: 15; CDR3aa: CASSLVGAMNTEAFF; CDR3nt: TGCGCCAGCAGCTTGGTGGGAGCAATGAACACTGAAGCTTTCTTT
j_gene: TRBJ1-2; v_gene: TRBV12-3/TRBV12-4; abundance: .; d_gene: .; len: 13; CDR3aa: CASSLGNGDGYTF; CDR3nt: TGTGCCAGCAGTTTAGGGAACGGGGATGGCTACACCTTC
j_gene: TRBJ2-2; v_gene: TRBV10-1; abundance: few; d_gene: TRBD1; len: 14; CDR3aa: CASGRDRGTGELFF; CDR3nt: TGCGCCAGCGGCCGGGACAGGGGGACCGGGGAGCTGTTTTTT
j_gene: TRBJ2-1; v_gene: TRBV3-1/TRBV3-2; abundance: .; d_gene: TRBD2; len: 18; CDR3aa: CASSQSPPLAGAYNEQFF; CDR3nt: TGTGCCAGCAGCCAAAGCCCACCACTAGCGGGGGCCTACAATGAGCAGTTCTTC
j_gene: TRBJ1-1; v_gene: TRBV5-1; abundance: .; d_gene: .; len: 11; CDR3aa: CASRENTEAFF; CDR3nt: TGCGCCAGCCGGGAGAACACTGAAGCTTTCTTT
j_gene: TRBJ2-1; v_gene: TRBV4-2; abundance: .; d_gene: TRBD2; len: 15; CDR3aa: CASSRSRAGDNEQFF; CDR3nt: TGTGCCAGCAGCCGCTCCAGAGCGGGGGACAATGAGCAGTTCTTC
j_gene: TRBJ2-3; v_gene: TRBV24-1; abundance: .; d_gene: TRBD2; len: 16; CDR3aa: CATSDPGLAGTDTQYF; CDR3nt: TGTGCCACCAGTGATCCGGGACTAGCAGGCACAGATACGCAGTATTTT
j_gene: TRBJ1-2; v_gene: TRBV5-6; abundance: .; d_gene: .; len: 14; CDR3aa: CASSAGPADYGYTF; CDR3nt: TGTGCCAGCAGCGCGGGACCGGCGGACTATGGCTACACCTTC
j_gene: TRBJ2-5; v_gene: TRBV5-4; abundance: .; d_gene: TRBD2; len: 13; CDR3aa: CASSPSGLETQYF; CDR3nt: TGTGCCAGCAGCCCTAGCGGCCTGGAGACCCAGTACTTC
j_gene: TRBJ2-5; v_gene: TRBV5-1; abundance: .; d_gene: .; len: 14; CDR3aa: CPSSLGGGSETQYF; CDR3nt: TGCCCCAGCAGCTTAGGGGGGGGGTCAGAGACCCAGTACTTC
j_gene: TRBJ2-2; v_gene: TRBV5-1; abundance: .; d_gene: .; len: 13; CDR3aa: CASSSRTTGELFF; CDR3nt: TGCGCCAGCAGCTCCCGGACTACCGGGGAGCTGTTTTTT
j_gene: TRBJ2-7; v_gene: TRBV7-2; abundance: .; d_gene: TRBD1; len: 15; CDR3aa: CASRRRDRGVYEQYF; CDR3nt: TGTGCCAGCAGACGAAGGGACAGGGGGGTCTACGAGCAGTACTTC
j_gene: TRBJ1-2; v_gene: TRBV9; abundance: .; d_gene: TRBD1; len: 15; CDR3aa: CASSADIGTVRGYTF; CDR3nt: TGTGCCAGCAGCGCCGACATCGGGACAGTTAGGGGCTACACCTTC
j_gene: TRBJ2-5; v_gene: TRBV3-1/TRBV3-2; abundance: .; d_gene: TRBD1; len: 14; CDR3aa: CASTNRGPGETQYF; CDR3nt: TGTGCCAGCACCAACAGGGGACCGGGCGAGACCCAGTACTTC
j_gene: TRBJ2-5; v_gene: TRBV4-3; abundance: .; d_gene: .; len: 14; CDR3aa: CASSHAGGKETQYF; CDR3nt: TGCGCCAGCAGCCATGCAGGGGGGAAGGAGACCCAGTACTTC
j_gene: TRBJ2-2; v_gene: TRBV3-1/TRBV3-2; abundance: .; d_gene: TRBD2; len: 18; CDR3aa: CASSLPWTSGEEVGELFF; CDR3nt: TGTGCCAGCAGCCTCCCCTGGACTAGCGGAGAAGAGGTCGGGGAGCTGTTTTTT
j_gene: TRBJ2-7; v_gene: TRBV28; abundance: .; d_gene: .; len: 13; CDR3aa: CASSLQIPYEQYF; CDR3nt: TGTGCCAGCAGTTTACAGATACCCTACGAGCAGTACTTC
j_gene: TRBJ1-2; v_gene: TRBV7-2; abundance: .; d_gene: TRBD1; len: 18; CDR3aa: CASSLARDRGRANYGYTF; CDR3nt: TGTGCCAGCAGCTTAGCGAGAGACAGGGGGAGGGCTAACTATGGCTACACCTTC
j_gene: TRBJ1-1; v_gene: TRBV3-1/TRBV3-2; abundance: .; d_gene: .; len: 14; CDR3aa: CASSHPAGATSREF; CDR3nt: TGTGCCAGCAGCCACCCCGCAGGGGCCACTAGTCGGGAATTT
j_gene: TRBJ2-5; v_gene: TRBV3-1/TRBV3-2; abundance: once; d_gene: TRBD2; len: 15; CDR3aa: CASSQGRAGVETQYF; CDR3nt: TGTGCCAGCAGCCAAGGGCGAGCGGGAGTTGAGACCCAGTACTTC
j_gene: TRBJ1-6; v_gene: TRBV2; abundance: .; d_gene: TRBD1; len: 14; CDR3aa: CASSPRGLRSPLHF; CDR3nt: TGTGCCAGCAGCCCCAGGGGGCTTCGGTCACCCCTCCACTTT
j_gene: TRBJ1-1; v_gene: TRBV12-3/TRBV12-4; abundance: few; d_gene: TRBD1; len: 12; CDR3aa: CASGTVFTEAFF; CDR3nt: TGTGCCAGCGGGACAGTTTTCACTGAAGCTTTCTTT
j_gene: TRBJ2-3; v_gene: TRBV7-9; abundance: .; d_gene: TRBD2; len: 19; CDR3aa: CASSLGSGGALIPTDTQYF; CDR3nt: TGTGCCAGCAGCTTGGGTAGCGGGGGGGCCTTGATCCCCACAGATACGCAGTATTTT